The 5 T cell receptor beta chains reported below all come from one sample, sequenced in a study of OX40 agonist ivuxolimab in advanced cancers. Measured with immunoSEQ multiplex PCR; TCRdb has only the in-frame clones, and not every one. The table has over 45,000 clones, around 89% seen once. The source was CD4+ or CD8+ T cells sorted from blood, collected in a trial of the OX40 agonist ivuxolimab. Receptors were obtained from an adult with an advanced solid tumor such as melanoma, head and neck, liver or kidney cancer.

The chain recombines TRBV7-6 with TRBJ1-1; a weak D match, TRBD1 (6 bases). Per the germline V gene, CDR1 is SGHVS and CDR2 is FNYEAQ. V was clipped by 1 base and J by 6 bases, with 12 bases between them. CDR3 size: 14 residues. CDR3: CASSLVGGGAEAFF. CDR3 coding DNA: TGTGCCAGCAGCTTAGTGGGGGGCGGCGCTGAAGCTTTCTTT.

This chain uses TRBV5-1 with TRBJ2-3; 7 nucleotides align to TRBD1. Per germline, CDR1 SGHRS and CDR2 YFSETQ. The V gene end was trimmed by 2 bases and the J gene end by 1 base; junction bases not matched to a gene: 7. The CDR3 is 16 amino acids. The CDR3 region has the DNA TGCGCCAGCAGCTTCGAGGGGGCTATCGGCACAGATACGCAGTATTTT. As protein: CASSFEGAIGTDTQYF. The variable domain in full, with the rest retrieved from reference TRBV5-1 and TRBJ2-3, is KAGVTQTPRYLIKTRGQQVTLSCSPISGHRSVSWYQQTPGQGLQFLFEYFSETQRNKGNFPGRFSGRQFSNSRSEMNVSTLELGDSALYLCASSFEGAIGTDTQYFGPGTRLTVL.

This chain links TRBV9 with TRBJ2-3; TRBD2 matches 9 bases. With V trimmed by 0 bases and J by 0 bases, 5 bases remained unmatched. The CDR3 length is 17 residues. CDR1 is SGDLS and CDR2 is YYNGEE in the germline V gene. The CDR3 coding sequence is TGTGCCAGCAGCGTAGCTACAGCGGGAGGTAGCACAGATACGCAGTATTTT. The encoded protein is CASSVATAGGSTDTQYF.

The rearrangement joins TRBV9 to TRBJ2-7; 7 positions match TRBD1. Germline assignment: CDR1 SGDLS and CDR2 YYNGEE. CDR3 size: 14 residues. Trimming cost V 2 bases and J 3 bases; bases outside gene matches: 5. The CDR3 spells CASSVGDSLYEQYF. The CDR3 DNA reads TGTGCCAGCAGCGTGGGGGACAGCCTCTACGAGCAGTACTTC.

The gene calls are TRBV4-2 and TRBJ1-1, with TRBD1 as a possible D gene (6 bases). Germline values: CDR1 LGHNA, CDR2 YNFKEQ. The V and J ends lost 1 base and 0 bases respectively, with 9 bases between them. This CDR3 is built from 15 residues. The CDR3 DNA is TGTGCCAGCAGCCAAGTTGGACAGTTGAACACTGAAGCTTTCTTT. This encodes CASSQVGQLNTEAFF.